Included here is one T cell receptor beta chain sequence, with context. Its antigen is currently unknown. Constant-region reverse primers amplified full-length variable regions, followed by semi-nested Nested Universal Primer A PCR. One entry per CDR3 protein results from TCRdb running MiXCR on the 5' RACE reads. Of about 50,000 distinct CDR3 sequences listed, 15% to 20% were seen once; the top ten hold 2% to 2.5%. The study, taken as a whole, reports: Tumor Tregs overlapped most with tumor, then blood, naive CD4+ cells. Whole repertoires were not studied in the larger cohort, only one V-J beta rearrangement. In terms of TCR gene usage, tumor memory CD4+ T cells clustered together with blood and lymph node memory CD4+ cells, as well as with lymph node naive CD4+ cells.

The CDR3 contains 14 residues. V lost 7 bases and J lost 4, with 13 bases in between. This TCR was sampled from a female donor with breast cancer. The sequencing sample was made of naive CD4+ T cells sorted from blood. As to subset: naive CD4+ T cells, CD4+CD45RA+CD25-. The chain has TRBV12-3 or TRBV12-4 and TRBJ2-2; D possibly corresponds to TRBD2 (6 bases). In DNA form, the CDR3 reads TGTGCCAGCACGCGGGGAGCGATCACCGGGGAGCTGTTTTTT. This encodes CASTRGAITGELFF.